A single sample is the source of the 19 T cell receptor beta chains below, sequenced in a study of blood T cell repertoires in COVID-19. Here immunoSEQ multiplex PCR was the method, and the copy in TCRdb shows in-frame clones only, minus some. In the table there are some 190,000 clones, around 88% of which are singletons. Sequencing used peripheral blood. All receptors derive from a man aged 18 to 35 with active or convalescent COVID-19.

The gene calls are TRBV6-5 and TRBJ1-1; TRBD1 matches 8 bases. Germline CDR1 MNHEY, CDR2 SVGAGI. V gave up 6 bases and J gave up 4 bases; unmatched junction bases: 7. The CDR3 totals 14 residues. The CDR3 is CASSPTGAGTEAFF. The CDR3 bases are TGTGCCAGCAGCCCGACAGGGGCTGGCACTGAAGCTTTCTTT.

The rearrangement links TRBV27 to TRBJ2-7; possible D gene TRBD1, 5 bases. The CDR3 loop spans 13 amino acids. Trimming left V 3 bases short and J 3 bases short, with 9 bases between. The germline V gene has CDR1 MNHEY and CDR2 SMNVEV (reference sequence). CDR3 sequence: CASSFAGNYEQYF. The CDR3 nucleotides read TGTGCCAGCAGTTTCGCAGGGAACTACGAGCAGTACTTC.

The V call is TRBV30, the J call TRBJ1-5, with a possible D match to TRBD1 (5 bases). The germline V gene encodes CDR1 GTSNPN and CDR2 SVGIG (reference sequence). This CDR3 contains 15 residues. Trimming stripped 0 bases from V and 7 bases from J, with 16 bases between. Here the CDR3 DNA reads TGTGCCTGGAGTGTGGGACTCACCTCGGGGCAGCCCCAGCATTTT. Translated: CAWSVGLTSGQPQHF.

This clone appeared once. The chain joins TRBV5-4 to TRBJ1-2; 7 bases fit TRBD1. The germline CDR1 and CDR2 sequences are SGHNT and YYREEE (reference sequence). This CDR3 has 16 residues. The V gene end was trimmed by 0 bases and the J gene end by 7 bases; junction bases not matched to a gene: 12. This CDR3 reads CASSLASGQPARGYTF. CDR3 nucleotide sequence: TGTGCCAGCAGCTTGGCCTCGGGACAGCCTGCGCGTGGCTACACCTTC.

The chain recombines TRBV3-1 (or the pseudogene TRBV3-2) with TRBJ2-1, with a possible D match to TRBD2 (5 bases). The germline V and J ends were trimmed by 4 bases and 2 bases, with 12 bases remaining between them. The CDR3 has 15 amino acids. Looked up from germline, CDR1 is LGHDT and CDR2 is YNNKEL (reference sequence). In DNA form, the CDR3 reads TGTGCCAGCAGCCGGTCTAGCACACCCTACAATGAGCAGTTCTTC. This sequence encodes CASSRSSTPYNEQFF.

The V call is TRBV7-9, the J call TRBJ2-1; 9 nucleotides match TRBD1. J was trimmed by 8 bases and V by 5 bases; bases with no gene match: 10. CDR1 and CDR2 from the germline V gene are SEHNR and FQNEAQ (reference sequence). The CDR3 is made up of 15 amino acids. CDR3 DNA: TGTGCCAGCAGCGAAGCCGGGACAGGGTTCGATGAGCAGTTCTTC. This encodes CASSEAGTGFDEQFF.

V gene TRBV18 combines with J gene TRBJ1-2; D unresolved. V gave up 2 bases and J gave up 2 bases, with 12 bases separating them. CDR3 length equals 15 residues. CDR1 is KGHSH and CDR2 is LQKENI in the germline V gene. DNA for the CDR3: TGTGCCAGCTCACCAGGACGGGGTGACAACTATGGCTACACCTTC. Protein sequence: CASSPGRGDNYGYTF.

This clone was picked up a small number of times. The V call is TRBV18, the J call TRBJ1-1; the D is unclear. The length of the CDR3 is 14 residues. The germline V gene has CDR1 KGHSH and CDR2 LQKENI. V was clipped by 3 bases and J by 3 bases, with 11 bases between them. CDR3 DNA: TGTGCCAGCTCACCCGGTGCGCTTTACACTGAAGCTTTCTTT. Encoded protein: CASSPGALYTEAFF.

The rearrangement joins TRBV6-2 or TRBV6-3 to TRBJ2-7, with D possibly being TRBD2 (5 bases). The germline V and J ends were trimmed by 2 bases and 7 bases, with 15 bases remaining between them. The CDR3 covers 14 residues. CDR1 is MNHEY, CDR2 SVGEGT, per germline. CDR3 nucleotides: TGTGCCAGCAGTTACGCATCAGGACTTGCAGAGCAGTACTTC. This encodes CASSYASGLAEQYF.

The rearrangement links TRBV5-6 to TRBJ1-6, with TRBD1 matching 9 bases. Germline CDR1 and CDR2: SGHDT and YYEEEE. The CDR3 runs 16 residues. J gave up 5 bases and V 2 bases, and 5 bases lay outside the gene matches. The CDR3 reads CASSFSQGADNSPLHF. The CDR3 coding sequence is TGTGCCAGCAGCTTCTCACAGGGGGCTGATAATTCACCCCTCCACTTT.

The chain has TRBV3-1 (or the pseudogene TRBV3-2) and TRBJ2-3, with 14 positions matching TRBD2. This CDR3 is built from 17 residues. The trim removed 6 bases at V and 0 bases at J, leaving 5 bases unmatched. In germline, CDR1 is LGHDT, CDR2 YNNKEL (reference sequence). The CDR3 here is CASRPGTSGGSTDTQYF. CDR3 coding DNA: TGTGCCAGCAGACCCGGGACTAGCGGGGGCAGCACAGATACGCAGTATTTT.

There are many counts of this clone. The chain has TRBV2 and TRBJ1-4, with TRBD1 as a possible D gene (5 bases). CDR1 is SNHLY, CDR2 FYNNEI, per germline. This CDR3 has 15 residues. Trimming removed 0 bases at V and 10 bases at J, with 15 bases between. CDR3 bases: TGTGCCAGCAGTGAAGCGGGGTCAGGGCCAGGAAAACTGTTTTTT. Amino acid sequence: CASSEAGSGPGKLFF.

This clone came up a few times. The chain employs TRBV28 and TRBJ2-2, with D perhaps matching TRBD1 (6 bases). The CDR3 spans 15 residues. Germline CDR1 reads MDHEN; CDR2 reads SYDVKM. Trimming pared 6 bases from V and 1 base from J, leaving 12 bases between. The CDR3 loop is CASRYRDKNTGELFF. DNA for the CDR3: TGTGCCAGCAGGTACCGGGACAAGAACACCGGGGAGCTGTTTTTT. Full variable domain (rest looked up from reference TRBV28 and TRBJ2-2): DVKVTQSSRYLVKRTGEKVFLECVQDMDHENMFWYRQDPGLGLRLIYFSYDVKMKEKGDIPEGYSVSREKKERFSLILESASTNQTSMYLCASRYRDKNTGELFFGEGSRLTVL.

CDR3 DNA sequence: TGTGCCAGCAGCTTAATGCACACTAGCGGGCAAGAGACCCAGTACTTC. Protein: CASSLMHTSGQETQYF. The genes are TRBV7-8 and TRBJ2-5, with 9 nucleotides matching TRBD2. Germline lookup yields CDR1 SGHVS and CDR2 FQNEAQ. The CDR3 has 16 residues. V lost 2 bases to trimming and J lost 2 bases; unmatched junction nucleotides: 6.

This clone was found a few times. The gene calls are TRBV27 and TRBJ1-2; D possibly corresponds to TRBD1 (5 bases). The CDR3 contains 15 residues. The germline V gene has CDR1 MNHEY and CDR2 SMNVEV (reference sequence). Trimming took off 6 bases at V and 8 bases at J, with 22 bases between the two ends. CDR3 protein: CASRQGLTAGRGYTF. CDR3 nucleotides: TGTGCCAGCAGACAAGGTTTAACGGCAGGGAGGGGCTACACCTTC.

The chain combines TRBV4-3 with TRBJ2-1; 15 nucleotides align to TRBD2. With V trimmed by 0 bases and J by 8 bases, 14 bases remained unmatched. This CDR3 has 20 residues. Germline CDR1 is LGHNA and CDR2 is YSLEER. The CDR3 bases are TGCGCCAGCAGCCAAGACCGTATCCGGGGGACTAGCGGGAGGAGCCATGAGCAGTTCTTC. It encodes CASSQDRIRGTSGRSHEQFF.

The rearrangement links TRBV7-9 to TRBJ1-1, with 11 bases fitting TRBD1. V was clipped by 3 bases and J by 3 bases; unmatched bases: 3. CDR3 length: 15 residues. Germline-derived CDR1 and CDR2 are SEHNR and FQNEAQ (reference sequence). The DNA for the CDR3 is TGTGCCAGCAGCTTCCGGACAGGGGGCTACACTGAAGCTTTCTTT. Encoded protein: CASSFRTGGYTEAFF.

This clone was recorded once. CDR3 residues: CASSRLAGSGETQYF. The CDR3 nucleotides are TGTGCCAGCAGTAGACTAGCGGGGTCCGGCGAGACCCAGTACTTC. V and J are TRBV6-5 and TRBJ2-5; 11 positions match TRBD2. Germline-derived CDR1 and CDR2 are MNHEY and SVGAGI. V was pared by 5 bases and J by 5 bases, with 7 bases of the junction left unmatched. This CDR3 contains 15 residues.

V is TRBV5-6 and J is TRBJ1-4; D possibly corresponds to TRBD1 (5 bases). The ends were cut back, 2 bases at V and 3 bases at J, with 14 bases in the middle. Per germline, CDR1 SGHDT and CDR2 YYEEEE. The CDR3 is 16 amino acids. The CDR3, as DNA: TGTGCCAGCAGCTTCCGTCACAGGCAGCCTAATGAAAAACTGTTTTTT. Its protein is CASSFRHRQPNEKLFF.